The T cell receptor (beta chain) under discussion was sequenced for a study of blood T cells in healthy people across ages. Notes on the study in general: CMV status of donors was not determined, possibly confounding expanded clonotype changes.

The authors ran a second PCR of about 6 to 11 cycles using a sample-barcoded 5' primer and a J-beta primer mix. Each cDNA molecule was tagged by a template-switch adaptor with 12 random nucleotides. TCRdb processed the 5' RACE reads anew with MiXCR; each CDR3 protein has one entry. The sample holds fewer than 1,000,000 distinct CDR3 sequences; around 50% are singletons and the top ten take 15% to 20%. This clonotype has only a few counts. Its specificity is unknown. Trimming cost V 5 bases and J 0 bases; bases outside gene matches: 6. Germline V CDR1 and CDR2: SGHTA, FQGNSA. The CDR3 consists of 16 residues. Per individual sample, total RNA of at least 6 micrograms was extracted.

The gene calls are TRBV7-2 and TRBJ2-1; 8 bases agree with TRBD1. Sequenced: blood. The TCR comes from a man older than 75 in good health. The CDR3 region has the DNA TGTGCCAGCAGCGCGCAGGGGGCCCCCTCCTACAATGAGCAGTTCTTC. Translated, it gives CASSAQGAPSYNEQFF. Variable domain in full (rest from reference TRBV7-2 and TRBJ2-1): GAGVSQSPSNKVTEKGKDVELRCDPISGHTALYWYRQSLGQGLEFLIYFQGNSAPDKSGLPSDRFSAERTGGSVSTLTIQRTQQEDSAVYLCASSAQGAPSYNEQFFGPGTRLTVL.